One and the same sample provided the 7 T cell receptor beta chains below, sequenced in a study of blood T cell repertoires in COVID-19. Sequencing was performed with immunoSEQ multiplex PCR; in TCRdb, only in-frame clones are kept and a portion is missing. The repertoire holds around 81,000 clones, 85% to 90% seen once, with around 5% in the top ten. The sample taken for sequencing was peripheral blood. The receptors come from a woman of 80 years or more with acute or convalescent COVID-19.

The CDR3 protein is CASSLYRGGNNEQFF. CDR3 sequence (DNA): TGTGCCAGCAGCTTATATCGGGGGGGTAACAATGAGCAGTTCTTC. The chain combines TRBV7-3 with TRBJ2-1; 8 bases match TRBD2. The CDR3 runs 15 residues. The germline CDR1 and CDR2 sequences are SGHTA and FQGTGA. Trimming removed 2 bases from V and 5 bases from J; junction bases left unmatched: 5.

The J gene is TRBJ1-1, the V gene TRBV3-1 (or the pseudogene TRBV3-2); possibly TRBD1 for D (5 bases). The CDR3 is 14 residues long. Between the trimmed V and J ends, which lost 3 bases and 6 bases, there was a span of 14 bases. Germline values: CDR1 LGHDT, CDR2 YNNKEL (reference sequence). The CDR3 nucleotides are TGTGCCAGCAGCCAGAACCTTGGGGCCTCTGAAGCTTTCTTT. Its translation is CASSQNLGASEAFF.

CDR3 bases: TGTGCCATCAGTCTTCCGGGAAAGAACTACAATGAGCAGTTCTTC. It is translated as CAISLPGKNYNEQFF. This chain connects TRBV10-3 to TRBJ2-1; the D gene is possibly TRBD2 (5 bases). CDR1 and CDR2 from the germline V gene are ENHRY and SYGVKD. The germline V and J ends were trimmed by 5 bases and 3 bases, with 14 bases remaining between them. This CDR3 region has 15 residues.

The sample holds a few counts of this clone. The chain uses TRBV2 and TRBJ2-7; TRBD2 matches 12 bases. The germline gives CDR1 SNHLY, CDR2 FYNNEI. V dropped 2 bases and J dropped 5; count of bases not matched to a gene: 4. This CDR3 is 15 amino acids long. The CDR3 region is CASSELAGGRDEQYF. CDR3 coding DNA: TGTGCCAGCAGTGAACTAGCGGGAGGGCGAGACGAGCAGTACTTC.

This chain uses TRBV5-1 with TRBJ2-2; TRBD1 is a possible D gene (6 bases). The CDR3 is 15 amino acids. The germline V and J ends were trimmed by 0 bases and 4 bases, with 10 bases remaining between them. The germline gives CDR1 SGHRS, CDR2 YFSETQ. The CDR3 nucleotides read TGCGCCAGCAGCTTGGGTACAGGGACCACCGGGGAGCTGTTTTTT. Protein sequence: CASSLGTGTTGELFF.

V and J are TRBV6-6 and TRBJ1-3; no firm D call. The V end lost 7 bases, the J end lost 5 bases, and 6 bases lay between the germline ends. Germline CDR1 and CDR2: MNHNY and SVGAGI (reference sequence). The CDR3 is 11 amino acids. The DNA of the CDR3 is TGTGCCAGCACCCAGAGAAACACCATATATTTT. This sequence encodes CASTQRNTIYF.

This clone was seen once. The chain uses TRBV6-4 and TRBJ2-3; TRBD2 might be the D (6 bases). Deletions cut 8 bases from V and 3 bases from J, with 12 bases between. The CDR3 is made up of 13 amino acids. CDR1 MRHNA and CDR2 SNTAGT come from the germline V gene. The CDR3 DNA is TGTGCCAGCTCTGGGGGGATGACAGATACGCAGTATTTT. This sequence encodes CASSGGMTDTQYF.